The source of this T cell receptor (beta chain) is a study of blood T cell repertoires in COVID-19. Study-level information: T cells, B-cell-depleted T cells, or PBMCs provided the cDNA or gDNA that served as material.

The V end lost 0 bases, the J end lost 3 bases, and 11 bases lay between the germline ends. Germline CDR1 is LGHDT and CDR2 is YNNKEL (reference sequence). CDR3 length equals 15 residues. Using immunoSEQ multiplex PCR, the repertoire was profiled, and TCRdb retains in-frame clones only, with some absent. The sample lists approximately 120,000 clones, around four fifths occurring once. This TCR was recovered from an elderly man with COVID-19, enrolled during active disease. The sequencing input was peripheral blood. The V gene is TRBV3-1 (or the pseudogene TRBV3-2), the J gene TRBJ1-2; weak D call: TRBD1 (5 bases). The CDR3 DNA follows: TGTGCCAGCAGCCAAGAGGGCAGGGCAGACTATGGCTACACCTTC. Translated, it gives CASSQEGRADYGYTF.